Shown below are 31 T cell receptor beta chains from a single sample sequenced in a study of blood T cells in healthy people across ages. The authors ran a second PCR of about 7 to 11 cycles using a sample-barcoded 5' primer and a J-beta primer mix. MiXCR, run by TCRdb on the 5' RACE reads, gives a single entry per CDR3 protein. The repertoire holds hundreds of thousands of distinct CDR3 sequences, with about a fifth as singletons. Sequencing used blood. These receptor sequences come from a man in his sixties or seventies in good health.

The chain couples TRBV7-2 to TRBJ2-1; no clear D gene. Trimming left V 2 bases short and J 7 bases short, with 9 bases between. Germline CDR1 SGHTA, CDR2 FQGNSA. The CDR3 extends over 13 amino acids. DNA of the CDR3: TGTGCCAGCAGCTTAAATATCCGGAATGAGCAGTTCTTC. Translated: CASSLNIRNEQFF.

V gene TRBV5-1 combines with J gene TRBJ2-3; D call uncertain. The CDR3 totals 14 residues. Germline loops: CDR1 SGHRS, CDR2 YFSETQ. Trimming stripped 4 bases from V and 2 bases from J, with 11 bases between. This CDR3 is CASSTPTTTDTQYF. The CDR3 bases are TGCGCCAGCAGCACCCCGACAACCACAGATACGCAGTATTTT.

This chain uses TRBV5-1 with TRBJ1-1, with 8 bases aligning to TRBD1. The V segment lost 5 bases and the J segment 0 bases; nucleotides outside the gene matches: 15. In germline, CDR1 is SGHRS, CDR2 YFSETQ. The CDR3 consists of 18 residues. The CDR3 reads CASSLYPPGQALNTEAFF. CDR3 DNA sequence: TGCGCCAGCAGTCTATATCCCCCGGGACAGGCTCTGAACACTGAAGCTTTCTTT.

The sample holds a few counts of this clonotype. The rearrangement uses TRBV12-3 or TRBV12-4 and TRBJ2-2; no clear D. The CDR3 contains 13 residues. The V gene lost 5 bases and the J gene lost 5 bases, with 9 bases spanning the gap. CDR3 sequence reads: CASSAGVTGELFF. The CDR3 DNA follows: TGTGCCAGCAGTGCCGGTGTGACCGGGGAGCTGTTTTTT.

The rearrangement joins TRBV6-6 to TRBJ2-3, with D unclear. CDR1 and CDR2 (germline): MNHNY, SVGAGI (reference sequence). Between the trimmed V and J ends, which lost 3 bases and 4 bases, there was a span of 5 bases. The CDR3 covers 12 residues. The CDR3 coding sequence is TGTGCCAGCAGTTATTTTTCAGATACGCAGTATTTT. It codes for CASSYFSDTQYF.

This clonotype has only a few counts. The chain employs TRBV9 and TRBJ2-3; no clear D gene. This CDR3 has 15 residues. V lost 3 bases and J lost 5, with 16 bases in between. Germline V gives CDR1 SGDLS, CDR2 YYNGEE. This CDR3 is CASSEESRGRDTQYF. The CDR3 nucleotides are TGTGCCAGCAGCGAGGAGTCTCGAGGTCGAGATACGCAGTATTTT.

Only a few counts were recorded for this clonotype. The genes are TRBV12-5 and TRBJ2-7; 11 bases map to TRBD1. With the DNA end fitting TRBJ2-1 better, the J assignment may be wrong. Germline CDR1 and CDR2: LGHNT and FRNRAP. The CDR3 has 14 amino acids. The CDR3, as DNA: TGTGCTAGTGGCCATGGGACAGGGGGAAATGAGCAGTTCTTC. Protein product: CASGHGTGGNEQFF.

This clonotype was observed a few times. This chain connects TRBV20-1 to TRBJ2-2; D possibly uses TRBD1 or TRBD2 (5 bases each). V gave up 7 bases and J gave up 1 base, with 19 bases separating them. From germline, CDR1 is DFQATT and CDR2 SNEGSKA (reference sequence). The CDR3 runs to 16 residues. CDR3 in amino acids: CSVGPSGTVNTGELFF. The DNA of the CDR3 is TGCAGTGTTGGCCCTTCCGGGACGGTGAACACCGGGGAGCTGTTTTTT.

CDR3 DNA sequence: TGCGCCAGCAGTGACAGGGGGCTCGGGGATACGCAGTATTTT. Translating gives CASSDRGLGDTQYF. The chain uses TRBV10-1 and TRBJ2-3; 8 bases agree with TRBD1. The CDR3 loop spans 14 amino acids. Per germline, CDR1 WNHNN and CDR2 SYGVQD (reference sequence). Trimming removed 3 bases from V and 6 bases from J; junction bases left unmatched: 5.

The V gene is TRBV7-9, the J gene TRBJ1-4, with TRBD1 matching over 7 bases. Germline V CDR1 and CDR2: SEHNR, FQNEAQ (reference sequence). The J segment lost 2 bases and the V segment lost 5 bases, leaving 5 bases of the junction unmatched. There are 15 residues in the CDR3. CDR3 loop: CASSHTGATNEKLFF. The CDR3 DNA sequence: TGTGCCAGCAGCCATACAGGGGCCACTAATGAAAAACTGTTTTTT.

The gene calls are TRBV18 and TRBJ2-1, with 10 bases fitting TRBD2. The CDR3 contains 13 residues. The V and J ends lost 5 bases and 10 bases, in that order; junction bases with no gene match: 5. The germline V gene has CDR1 KGHSH and CDR2 LQKENI. CDR3 sequence: CASSTQTSGEQFF. Here the CDR3 DNA reads TGTGCCAGCTCAACGCAGACTAGCGGGGAGCAGTTCTTC.

The chain recombines TRBV3-1 with TRBJ1-2; D is uncertain. This CDR3 contains 15 residues. Trimming took 3 bases from V and 7 from J, leaving 18 bases between them. Per the germline V gene, CDR1 is LGHDT and CDR2 is YNNKEL (reference sequence). CDR3 protein: CASSQGTPVSAGYTF. CDR3 nucleotide sequence: TGTGCCAGCAGCCAGGGAACACCGGTTTCTGCTGGCTACACCTTC. Together with reference TRBV3-1 and TRBJ1-2, the CDR3 gives the full variable domain: DTAVSQTPKYLVTQMGNDKSIKCEQNLGHDTMYWYKQDSKKFLKIMFSYNNKELIINETVPNRFSPKSPDKAHLNLHINSLELGDSAVYFCASSQGTPVSAGYTFGSGTRLTVV.

This sequence joins TRBV6-5 and TRBJ1-2, with TRBD1 as a possible D gene (5 bases). The V gene lost 6 bases and the J gene lost 3 bases, with 11 bases spanning the gap. The germline CDR1 and CDR2 sequences are MNHEY and SVGAGI. CDR3 length: 13 residues. For the CDR3, the DNA is TGTGCCAGCAGGGCACCGGGACACTATGGCTACACCTTC. Translation: CASRAPGHYGYTF.

On this clonotype itself: One end of the junction varies from germline; a read error may be responsible. The chain employs TRBV12-3 or TRBV12-4 and TRBJ2-3; 7 nucleotides align to TRBD1. The CDR3 extends over 15 amino acids. The CDR3 DNA is TGTGCCAGCAGACTTACTAGAGGGGGCGCAGATGCGCAGTATTTT. As protein: CASRLTRGGADAQYF.

This clonotype was seen a handful of times. The chain combines TRBV18 with TRBJ1-2; weak D call: TRBD1 (5 bases). V dropped 1 base and J dropped 1 base, with 13 bases sitting between them. Germline lookup yields CDR1 KGHSH and CDR2 LQKENI. The CDR3 contains 16 residues. CDR3 coding DNA: TGTGCCAGCTCACCACGAGGGACTAACCTTAACTATGGCTACACCTTC. As protein: CASSPRGTNLNYGYTF.

The chain recombines TRBV5-6 with TRBJ2-7, with D maybe TRBD1 (6 bases). The germline CDR1 and CDR2 sequences are SGHDT and YYEEEE. Trimming removed 2 bases at V and 4 bases at J, with 10 bases between. The CDR3 runs to 13 residues. The CDR3 loop reads CASSFQGWYEQYF. CDR3 nucleotides: TGTGCCAGCAGCTTTCAGGGGTGGTACGAGCAGTACTTC.

In its sample, this clonotype was seen a few times. The genes are TRBV29-1 and TRBJ2-2; D possibly corresponds to TRBD2 (5 bases). V lost 4 bases to trimming and J lost 6 bases, with 12 bases between them. The CDR3 spans 13 residues. CDR1 is SQVTM, CDR2 ANQGSEA, per germline. The CDR3: CSVARVAAGELFF. CDR3 DNA: TGCAGCGTTGCGCGGGTGGCGGCCGGGGAGCTGTTTTTT.

The chain couples TRBV20-1 to TRBJ1-1; D gene unclear. Deletions cut 5 bases from V and 6 bases from J, with 19 bases between. This CDR3 region has 14 residues. Germline CDR1 is DFQATT and CDR2 is SNEGSKA (reference sequence). The CDR3 here is CSAEDWVSFAEAFF. CDR3 bases: TGCAGTGCTGAGGACTGGGTCTCATTCGCTGAAGCTTTCTTT.

This chain connects TRBV20-1 to TRBJ2-1; 7 bases are shared with TRBD2. Germline loops: CDR1 DFQATT, CDR2 SNEGSKA (reference sequence). The CDR3 sequence is 11 residues long. With 6 bases clipped from V and 10 bases from J, the junction kept 6 bases outside the gene matches. The CDR3 nucleotides read TGCAGTGCAGTAGCGGGCTGGGAGCAGTTCTTC. This gives the protein CSAVAGWEQFF.

This clonotype showed up just a few times. The chain links TRBV3-1 to TRBJ1-4, with a weak D call TRBD1 (6 bases). Germline loops: CDR1 LGHDT, CDR2 YNNKEL (reference sequence). V was trimmed by 3 bases and J by 5 bases, leaving 13 bases between them. CDR3 length: 15 residues. CDR3 residues: CASSQKGVNNEKLFF. CDR3 DNA: TGTGCCAGCAGCCAGAAGGGGGTAAACAATGAAAAACTGTTTTTT.

In this sample, this clonotype turned up a few times. The chain links TRBV14 to TRBJ1-2, with D tentatively TRBD1 (6 bases). The germline V gene encodes CDR1 SGHDN and CDR2 FVKESK. There are 13 residues in the CDR3. Trimming stripped 3 bases from V and 5 bases from J, with 10 bases between. CDR3 sequence: CASSHEDSYGYTF. DNA for the CDR3: TGTGCCAGCAGCCATGAGGACAGTTATGGCTACACCTTC.

J is TRBJ2-1 and V is TRBV11-2, with TRBD2 identical over 9 bases. With 5 bases clipped from V and 7 bases from J, the junction kept 6 bases outside the gene matches. Germline loops: CDR1 SGHAT, CDR2 FQNNGV. This CDR3 is 14 amino acids long. This CDR3 reads CASSAGTSLNEQFF. DNA of the CDR3: TGTGCCAGCAGCGCCGGGACTAGCCTTAATGAGCAGTTCTTC.

This clonotype was seen ten or more times. The rearrangement joins TRBV29-1 to TRBJ1-1; 7 bases are shared with TRBD1. Germline trimming cut 5 bases from V and 1 base from J; bases unmatched to any gene: 4. Germline CDR1 SQVTM, CDR2 ANQGSEA. The CDR3 sequence is 13 residues long. CDR3 sequence reads: CSVWTGGNTEAFF. The CDR3 DNA follows: TGCAGCGTTTGGACAGGAGGGAACACTGAAGCTTTCTTT.

This clonotype was recorded a few times. The chain recombines TRBV9 with TRBJ2-3; TRBD2 aligns across 11 bases. The CDR3 runs to 17 residues. Germline assignment: CDR1 SGDLS and CDR2 YYNGEE. V was pared by 0 bases and J by 2 bases, with 5 bases of the junction left unmatched. CDR3 sequence (DNA): TGTGCCAGCAGCGTAGGGAGTAGCGGGGGGGCCACAGATACGCAGTATTTT. Protein: CASSVGSSGGATDTQYF.

This chain uses TRBV6-6 with TRBJ2-1; 12 nucleotides match TRBD2. Trimming removed 8 bases from V and 7 bases from J; junction bases left unmatched: 9. Germline-derived CDR1 and CDR2 are MNHNY and SVGAGI (reference sequence). The CDR3 totals 15 residues. The CDR3 here is CASYASGRAGNEQFF. The CDR3, as DNA: TGTGCCAGCTACGCTAGCGGGAGGGCCGGGAATGAGCAGTTCTTC.

This clonotype has just a few counts. The chain joins TRBV9 to TRBJ2-1; D assignment may be TRBD1 or TRBD2 (5 bases each). The CDR3 sequence is 14 residues long. V was trimmed by 3 bases and J by 2 bases, leaving 9 bases between them. Germline CDR1 reads SGDLS; CDR2 reads YYNGEE. CDR3 sequence reads: CASSGGMAYNEQFF. In DNA, the CDR3 is TGTGCCAGCAGCGGGGGGATGGCCTACAATGAGCAGTTCTTC.

This clonotype showed up many times. The chain has TRBV7-2 and TRBJ2-5; TRBD1 matches at 8 bases. The CDR3 loop spans 15 amino acids. Looked up from germline, CDR1 is SGHTA and CDR2 is FQGNSA. After removal of 5 bases from V and 5 bases from J, the junction contained 10 bases not matched to a gene. The CDR3 coding sequence is TGTGCCAGCAGCCTAACTGGGACAGGTTCGGAGACCCAGTACTTC. Its translation is CASSLTGTGSETQYF.

The chain couples TRBV4-3 to TRBJ2-4; possible D gene TRBD2, 5 bases. Germline lookup yields CDR1 LGHNA and CDR2 YSLEER. CDR3 length equals 15 residues. V shed 1 base and J shed 4 bases, with 11 bases lying between them. As DNA, the CDR3 is TGCGCCAGCAGCCAAGCAGACTACCCTAAAAACATTCAGTACTTC. Its translation: CASSQADYPKNIQYF.

This sequence joins TRBV2 and TRBJ2-1; the match to TRBD1 covers 7 bases. The germline CDR1 and CDR2 sequences are SNHLY and FYNNEI. With V trimmed by 3 bases and J by 9 bases, 8 bases remained unmatched. This CDR3 has 14 residues. CDR3 sequence reads: CASSEFKGASEQFF. DNA of the CDR3: TGTGCCAGCAGTGAGTTTAAGGGGGCCAGTGAGCAGTTCTTC.

This clonotype was found once. This chain uses TRBV6-5 with TRBJ2-3; 10 bases align to TRBD2. After removal of 2 bases from V and 4 bases from J, the junction contained 3 bases not matched to a gene. The CDR3 length is 15 residues. CDR1 MNHEY and CDR2 SVGAGI come from the germline V gene. Here the CDR3 reads CASSYRLAGADTQYF. The CDR3 DNA follows: TGTGCCAGCAGTTACCGTCTAGCGGGGGCAGATACGCAGTATTTT.

This clonotype was detected only a few times. This chain links TRBV19 with TRBJ2-4, with D unclear. CDR3 size: 13 residues. V lost 3 bases and J 8 bases, leaving 11 bases between the germline ends. Germline V gives CDR1 LNHDA, CDR2 SQIVND (reference sequence). This CDR3 is CASSIGRADIQYF. CDR3 nucleotides: TGTGCCAGTAGTATTGGACGTGCTGACATTCAGTACTTC. The whole variable domain, filled in from reference TRBV19 and TRBJ2-4, reads DGGITQSPKYLFRKEGQNVTLSCEQNLNHDAMYWYRQDPGQGLRLIYYSQIVNDFQKGDIAEGYSVSREKKESFPLTVTSAQKNPTAFYLCASSIGRADIQYFGAGTRLSVL.